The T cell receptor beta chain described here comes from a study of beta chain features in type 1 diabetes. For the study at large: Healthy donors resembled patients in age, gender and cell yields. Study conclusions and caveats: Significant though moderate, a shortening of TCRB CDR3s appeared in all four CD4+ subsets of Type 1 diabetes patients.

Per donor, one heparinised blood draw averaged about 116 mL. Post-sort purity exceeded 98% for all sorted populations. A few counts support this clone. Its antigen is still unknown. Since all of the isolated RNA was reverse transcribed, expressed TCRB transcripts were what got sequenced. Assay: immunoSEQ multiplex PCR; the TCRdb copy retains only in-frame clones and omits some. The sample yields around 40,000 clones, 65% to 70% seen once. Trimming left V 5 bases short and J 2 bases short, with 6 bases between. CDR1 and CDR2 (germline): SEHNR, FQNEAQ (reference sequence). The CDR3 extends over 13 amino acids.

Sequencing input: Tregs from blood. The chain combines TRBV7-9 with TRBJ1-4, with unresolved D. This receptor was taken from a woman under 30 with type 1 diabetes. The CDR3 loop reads CASSPRTNEKLFF. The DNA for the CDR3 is TGTGCCAGCAGCCCACGGACTAATGAAAAACTGTTTTTT.